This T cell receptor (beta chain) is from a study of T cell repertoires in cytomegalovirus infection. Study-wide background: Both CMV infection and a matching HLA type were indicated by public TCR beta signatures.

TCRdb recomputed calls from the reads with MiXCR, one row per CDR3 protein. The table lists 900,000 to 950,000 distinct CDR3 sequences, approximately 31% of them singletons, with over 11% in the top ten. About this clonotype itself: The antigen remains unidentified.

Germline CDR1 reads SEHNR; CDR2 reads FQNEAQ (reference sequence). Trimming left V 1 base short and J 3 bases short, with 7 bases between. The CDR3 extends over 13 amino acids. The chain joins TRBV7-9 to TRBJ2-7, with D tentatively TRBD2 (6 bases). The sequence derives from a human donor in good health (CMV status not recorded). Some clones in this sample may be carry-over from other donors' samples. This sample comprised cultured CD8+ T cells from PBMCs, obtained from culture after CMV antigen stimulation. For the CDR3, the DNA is TGTGCCAGCAGCTTAGGGGAGGTCTACGAGCAGTACGTC. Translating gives CASSLGEVYEQYV.